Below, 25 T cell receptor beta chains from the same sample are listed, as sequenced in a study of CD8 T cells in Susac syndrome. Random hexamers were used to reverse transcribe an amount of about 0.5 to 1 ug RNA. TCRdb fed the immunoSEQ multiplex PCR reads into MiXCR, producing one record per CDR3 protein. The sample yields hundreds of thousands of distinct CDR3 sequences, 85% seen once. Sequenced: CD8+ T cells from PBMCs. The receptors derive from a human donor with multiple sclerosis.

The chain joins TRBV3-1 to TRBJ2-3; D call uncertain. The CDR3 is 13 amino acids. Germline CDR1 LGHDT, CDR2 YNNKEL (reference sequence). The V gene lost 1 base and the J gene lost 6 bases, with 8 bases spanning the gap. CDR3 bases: TGTGCCAGCAGCCAAGTGACGGAGGATACGCAGTATTTT. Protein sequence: CASSQVTEDTQYF.

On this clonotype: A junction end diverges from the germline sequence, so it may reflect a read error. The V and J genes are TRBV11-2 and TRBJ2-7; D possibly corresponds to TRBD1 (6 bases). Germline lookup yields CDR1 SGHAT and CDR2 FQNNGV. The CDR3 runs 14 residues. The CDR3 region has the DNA TGTGCCAGCAGCTTTAGGACAGTCATGTACGAGCGGTACTTC. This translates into CASSFRTVMYERYF.

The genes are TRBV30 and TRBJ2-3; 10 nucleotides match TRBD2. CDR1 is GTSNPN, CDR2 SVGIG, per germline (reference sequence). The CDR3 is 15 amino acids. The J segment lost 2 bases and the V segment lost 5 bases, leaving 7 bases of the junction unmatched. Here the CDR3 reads CAWELAGTFTDTQYF. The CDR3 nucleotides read TGTGCCTGGGAACTAGCGGGAACCTTCACAGATACGCAGTATTTT.

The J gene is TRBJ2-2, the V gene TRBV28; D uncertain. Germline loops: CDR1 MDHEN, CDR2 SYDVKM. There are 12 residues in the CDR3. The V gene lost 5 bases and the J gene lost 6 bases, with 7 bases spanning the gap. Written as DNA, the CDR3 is TGTGCCAGCAGTCCCATGGCCGGGGAGCTGTTTTTT. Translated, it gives CASSPMAGELFF.

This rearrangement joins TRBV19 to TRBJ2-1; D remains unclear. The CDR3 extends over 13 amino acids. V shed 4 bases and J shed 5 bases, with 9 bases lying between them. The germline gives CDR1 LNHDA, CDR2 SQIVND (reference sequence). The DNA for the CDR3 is TGTGCCAGTAGTACCCCAGCGAACAATGAGCAGTTCTTC. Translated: CASSTPANNEQFF.

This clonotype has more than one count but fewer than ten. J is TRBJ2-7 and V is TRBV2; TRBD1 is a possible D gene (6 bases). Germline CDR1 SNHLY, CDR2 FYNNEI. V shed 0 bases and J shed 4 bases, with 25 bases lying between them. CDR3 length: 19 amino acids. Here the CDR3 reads CASSEAQKRTAPHLYEQYF. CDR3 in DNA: TGTGCCAGCAGTGAAGCGCAGAAGAGGACAGCACCGCATCTTTACGAGCAGTACTTC.

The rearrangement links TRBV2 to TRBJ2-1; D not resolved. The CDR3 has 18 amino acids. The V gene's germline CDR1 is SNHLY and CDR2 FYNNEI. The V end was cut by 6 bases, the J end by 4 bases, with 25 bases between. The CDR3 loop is CASSYDPQFPKEYNEQFF. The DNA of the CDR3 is TGTGCCAGCAGCTACGACCCCCAGTTCCCCAAAGAGTACAATGAGCAGTTCTTC.

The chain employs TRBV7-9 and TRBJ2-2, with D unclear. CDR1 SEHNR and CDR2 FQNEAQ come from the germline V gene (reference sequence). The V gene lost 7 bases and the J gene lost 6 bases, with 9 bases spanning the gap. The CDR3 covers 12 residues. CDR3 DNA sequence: TGTGCCAGCACCCCACCGTCCGGGGAGCTGTTTTTT. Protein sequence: CASTPPSGELFF.

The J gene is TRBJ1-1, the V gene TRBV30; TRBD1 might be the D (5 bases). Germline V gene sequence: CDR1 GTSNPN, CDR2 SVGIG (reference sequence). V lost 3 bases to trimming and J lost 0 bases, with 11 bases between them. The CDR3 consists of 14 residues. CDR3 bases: TGTGCCTGGAGGCAGGGTTTTATGAACACTGAAGCTTTCTTT. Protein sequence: CAWRQGFMNTEAFF. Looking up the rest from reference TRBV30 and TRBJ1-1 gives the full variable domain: SQTIHQWPATLVQPVGSPLSLECTVEGTSNPNLYWYRQAAGRGLQLLFYSVGIGQISSEVPQNLSASRPQDRQFILSSKKLLLSDSGFYLCAWRQGFMNTEAFFGQGTRLTVV.

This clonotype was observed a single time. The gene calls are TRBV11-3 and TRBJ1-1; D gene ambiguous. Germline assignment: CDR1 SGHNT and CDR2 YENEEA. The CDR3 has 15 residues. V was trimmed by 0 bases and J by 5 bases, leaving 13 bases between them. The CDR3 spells CASSLDPPDSTEAFF. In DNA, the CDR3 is TGTGCCAGCAGCTTAGATCCCCCCGATAGTACTGAAGCTTTCTTT.

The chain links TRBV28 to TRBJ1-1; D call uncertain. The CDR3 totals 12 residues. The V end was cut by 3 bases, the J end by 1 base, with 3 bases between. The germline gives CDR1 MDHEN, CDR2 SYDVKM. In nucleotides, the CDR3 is TGTGCCAGCAGTTTTCCGAACACTGAAGCTTTCTTT. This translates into CASSFPNTEAFF. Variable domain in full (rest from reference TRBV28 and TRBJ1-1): DVKVTQSSRYLVKRTGEKVFLECVQDMDHENMFWYRQDPGLGLRLIYFSYDVKMKEKGDIPEGYSVSREKKERFSLILESASTNQTSMYLCASSFPNTEAFFGQGTRLTVV.

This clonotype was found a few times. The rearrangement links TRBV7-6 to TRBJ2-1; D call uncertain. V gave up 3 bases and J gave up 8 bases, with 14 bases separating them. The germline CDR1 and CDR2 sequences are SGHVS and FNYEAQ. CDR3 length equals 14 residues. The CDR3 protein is CASSLYTGIHEQFF. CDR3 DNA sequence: TGTGCCAGCAGCTTGTATACCGGCATCCATGAGCAGTTCTTC.

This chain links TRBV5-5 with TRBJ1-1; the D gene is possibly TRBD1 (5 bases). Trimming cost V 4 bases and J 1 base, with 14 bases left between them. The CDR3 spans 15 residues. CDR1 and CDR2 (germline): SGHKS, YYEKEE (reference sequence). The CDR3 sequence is CASSPSGRGNTEAFF. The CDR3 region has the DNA TGTGCCAGCAGCCCCTCGGGACGGGGGAACACTGAAGCTTTCTTT.

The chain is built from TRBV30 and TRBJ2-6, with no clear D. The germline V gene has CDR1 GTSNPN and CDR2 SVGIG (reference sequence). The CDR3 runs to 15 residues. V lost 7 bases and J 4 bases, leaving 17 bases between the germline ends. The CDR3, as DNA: TGTGCCTACAAGCCCGGACGTGGGGGGGCCAACGTCCTGACTTTC. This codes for CAYKPGRGGANVLTF.

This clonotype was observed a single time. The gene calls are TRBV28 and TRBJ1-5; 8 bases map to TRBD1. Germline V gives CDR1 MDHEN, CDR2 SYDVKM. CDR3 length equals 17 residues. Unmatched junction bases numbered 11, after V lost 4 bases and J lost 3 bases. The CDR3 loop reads CASSSVPQGAINQPQHF. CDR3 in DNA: TGTGCCAGCAGTTCGGTCCCGCAGGGGGCGATCAATCAGCCCCAGCATTTT.

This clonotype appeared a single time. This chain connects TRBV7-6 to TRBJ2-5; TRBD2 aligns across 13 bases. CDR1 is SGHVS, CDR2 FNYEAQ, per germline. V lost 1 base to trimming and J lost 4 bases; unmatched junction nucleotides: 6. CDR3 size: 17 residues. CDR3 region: CASSLGWTSGSRETQYF. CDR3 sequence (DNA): TGTGCCAGCAGCTTAGGATGGACTAGCGGGAGTCGAGAGACCCAGTACTTC.

CDR3 in amino acids: CASSGQGAPLHF. The CDR3 DNA is TGTGCCAGCAGCGGACAGGGTGCACCCCTCCACTTT. This chain joins TRBV9 and TRBJ1-6; 7 bases match TRBD1. Germline V gives CDR1 SGDLS, CDR2 YYNGEE. Unmatched junction bases numbered 2, after V lost 3 bases and J lost 11 bases. The CDR3 has 12 residues.

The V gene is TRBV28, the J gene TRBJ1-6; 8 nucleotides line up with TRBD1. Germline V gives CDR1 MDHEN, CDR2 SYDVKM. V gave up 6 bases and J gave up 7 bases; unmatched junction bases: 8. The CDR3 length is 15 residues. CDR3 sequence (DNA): TGTGCCAGCAGCCATGAACAGGGGGGCAATTCACCCCTCCACTTT. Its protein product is CASSHEQGGNSPLHF.

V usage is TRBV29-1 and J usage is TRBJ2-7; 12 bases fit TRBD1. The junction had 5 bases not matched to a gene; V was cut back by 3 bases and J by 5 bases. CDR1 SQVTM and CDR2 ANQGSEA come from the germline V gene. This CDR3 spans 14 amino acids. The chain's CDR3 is CSVDGDRGLDEQYF. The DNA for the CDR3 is TGCAGCGTTGATGGGGACAGGGGGCTCGACGAGCAGTACTTC.

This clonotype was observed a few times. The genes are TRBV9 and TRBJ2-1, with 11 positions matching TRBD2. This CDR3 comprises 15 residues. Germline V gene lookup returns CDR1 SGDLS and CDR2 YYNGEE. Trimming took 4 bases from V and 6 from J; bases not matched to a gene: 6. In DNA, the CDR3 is TGTGCCAGCAGCCTTAGCGGGAGGGCATCCAATGAGCAGTTCTTC. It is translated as CASSLSGRASNEQFF.

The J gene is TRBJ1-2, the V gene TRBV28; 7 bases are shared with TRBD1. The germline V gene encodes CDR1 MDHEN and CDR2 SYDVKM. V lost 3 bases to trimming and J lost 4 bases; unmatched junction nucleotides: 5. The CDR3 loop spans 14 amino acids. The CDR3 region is CASSFIRGAYGYTF. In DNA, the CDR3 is TGTGCCAGCAGTTTTATCAGGGGGGCCTATGGCTACACCTTC.

This CDR3 is CASSLLRAGARSGANVLTF. The CDR3 DNA reads TGTGCCAGCAGTTTACTAAGGGCAGGGGCCCGCTCTGGGGCCAACGTCCTGACTTTC. This chain links TRBV27 with TRBJ2-6; D possibly corresponds to TRBD1 (6 bases). CDR1 and CDR2 from the germline V gene are MNHEY and SMNVEV (reference sequence). V gave up 2 bases and J gave up 0 bases, with 17 bases separating them. There are 19 residues in the CDR3.

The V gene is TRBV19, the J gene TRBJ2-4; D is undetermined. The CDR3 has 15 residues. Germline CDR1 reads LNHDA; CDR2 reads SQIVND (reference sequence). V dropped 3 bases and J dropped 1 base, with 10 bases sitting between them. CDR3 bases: TGTGCCAGTAGTATTACAGATCTGGCCAAAAACATTCAGTACTTC. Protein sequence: CASSITDLAKNIQYF.

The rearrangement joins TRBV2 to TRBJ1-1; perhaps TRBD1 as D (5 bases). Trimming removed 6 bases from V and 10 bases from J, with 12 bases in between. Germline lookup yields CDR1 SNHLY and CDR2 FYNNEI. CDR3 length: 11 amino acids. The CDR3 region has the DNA TGTGCCAGCAGAGGCAGGGTTGGAGCTTTCTTT. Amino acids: CASRGRVGAFF.

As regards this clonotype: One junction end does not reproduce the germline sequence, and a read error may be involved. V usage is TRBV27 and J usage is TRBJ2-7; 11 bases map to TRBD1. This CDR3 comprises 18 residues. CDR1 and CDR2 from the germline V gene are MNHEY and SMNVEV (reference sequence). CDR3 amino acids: CASSLQYKRDRGIYERYF. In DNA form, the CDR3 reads TGTGCCAGCAGTTTACAGTATAAGCGGGACAGGGGGATCTACGAGCGGTACTTC.